Below are 27 T cell receptor beta chains sequenced from a single sample in a study of a mutant IDH1 vaccine in newly diagnosed glioma. Using immunoSEQ multiplex PCR, the repertoire was profiled, and TCRdb retains in-frame clones only, with some absent. The table includes approximately 41,000 clones, roughly nine tenths detected once. Antigens of these TCRs are unknown. The time point denotes: week 35, safety follow-up. The study gave 300 ug of mutant IDH1 20-mer peptide per vaccine dose, with topical imiquimod. The sample was PBMCs, taken from a glioma patient whose treatment included an IDH1 peptide vaccine. The receptors originated from a man aged 40-49 years with glioma.

The chain employs TRBV7-2 and TRBJ2-1, with 8 nucleotides matching TRBD2. This CDR3 is 16 amino acids long. Germline V gene lookup returns CDR1 SGHTA and CDR2 FQGNSA. V was pared by 3 bases and J by 3 bases, with 7 bases of the junction left unmatched. This chain's CDR3 is CASSFRPGTSYNEQFF. The CDR3 DNA sequence: TGTGCCAGCAGCTTCCGCCCCGGGACTAGCTACAATGAGCAGTTCTTC.

This clone was seen just once. The chain couples TRBV7-9 to TRBJ2-5; D tentatively fits TRBD1 or TRBD2 (7 bases each). The germline gives CDR1 SEHNR, CDR2 FQNEAQ (reference sequence). Trimming shortened V by 11 bases and J by 4 bases, and 26 bases separated the two germline ends. The CDR3 totals 16 residues. The CDR3 DNA reads as TGTGCCTCTTGGGACGGGAGGAGGGGGCAGCGAGAGACCCAGTACTTC. Residues: CASWDGRRGQRETQYF.

The gene calls are TRBV6-1 and TRBJ1-5; D remains ambiguous. The CDR3 sequence is 17 residues long. Looked up from germline, CDR1 is MNHNS and CDR2 is SASEGT. Trimming left V 2 bases short and J 1 base short, with 15 bases between. CDR3 bases: TGTGCCAGCAGTGAAATGAGAGGAGGGAACAGCAATCAGCCCCAGCATTTT. Translated, it gives CASSEMRGGNSNQPQHF.

This clone was detected once. This chain connects TRBV9 to TRBJ1-1; D unclear. Germline-derived CDR1 and CDR2 are SGDLS and YYNGEE. Between the trimmed V and J ends, which lost 0 bases and 1 base, there was a span of 7 bases. The CDR3 length is 14 residues. The CDR3 spells CASSVAGKNTEAFF. The CDR3 nucleotides read TGTGCCAGCAGCGTAGCCGGTAAGAACACTGAAGCTTTCTTT.

The chain is built from TRBV30 and TRBJ1-1, with D perhaps matching TRBD1 (5 bases). The V end was cut by 0 bases, the J end by 3 bases, with 14 bases between. There are 15 residues in the CDR3. Germline CDR1 reads GTSNPN; CDR2 reads SVGIG (reference sequence). CDR3 protein: CAWSVLAGWDTEAFF. CDR3 DNA: TGTGCCTGGAGTGTACTTGCAGGGTGGGACACTGAAGCTTTCTTT. The full variable domain, in which reference TRBV30 and TRBJ1-1 provide the parts outside the CDR3, is SQTIHQWPATLVQPVGSPLSLECTVEGTSNPNLYWYRQAAGRGLQLLFYSVGIGQISSEVPQNLSASRPQDRQFILSSKKLLLSDSGFYLCAWSVLAGWDTEAFFGQGTRLTVV.

CDR3 in DNA: TGTGCCATCAGTGAGGCCGCCGGGACAGGGGGTGAGTCTGGCTACACCTTC. Translated, it gives CAISEAAGTGGESGYTF. The rearrangement links TRBV10-3 to TRBJ1-2; 11 bases align to TRBD1. Germline V gene data show CDR1 as ENHRY and CDR2 as SYGVKD. This CDR3 is built from 17 residues. With V trimmed by 2 bases and J by 7 bases, 12 bases remained unmatched.

The chain joins TRBV2 to TRBJ1-6; TRBD1 is a possible D gene (6 bases). The CDR3 is 14 amino acids. The V end lost 9 bases, the J end lost 8 bases, and 17 bases lay between the germline ends. Germline V gene lookup returns CDR1 SNHLY and CDR2 FYNNEI. For the CDR3, the DNA is TGTGCCAGTTGGGACATCCTGCGGGATTCACCCCTCCACTTT. It is translated as CASWDILRDSPLHF. Filled out from reference TRBV2 and TRBJ1-6, the complete variable domain reads EPEVTQTPSHQVTQMGQEVILRCVPISNHLYFYWYRQILGQKVEFLVSFYNNEISEKSEIFDDQFSVERPDGSNFTLKIRSTKLEDSAMYFCASWDILRDSPLHFGNGTRLTVT.

The rearrangement uses TRBV19 and TRBJ1-3; no definite D call. The CDR3 consists of 15 residues. Per the germline V gene, CDR1 is LNHDA and CDR2 is SQIVND (reference sequence). V lost 1 base and J lost 0, with 7 bases in between. The CDR3, as DNA: TGTGCCAGTAGTATAGTTGCAGCCTCTGGAAACACCATATATTTT. It translates to CASSIVAASGNTIYF.

The chain joins TRBV5-1 to TRBJ1-4; weak D call: TRBD1 (6 bases). Per germline, CDR1 SGHRS and CDR2 YFSETQ. This CDR3 contains 15 residues. Trimming pared 0 bases from V and 3 bases from J, leaving 9 bases between. The CDR3 DNA is TGCGCCAGCAGCTTGGGGGGGCGCCCTAATGAAAAACTGTTTTTT. Translated, it gives CASSLGGRPNEKLFF. The whole variable domain, remainder taken from reference TRBV5-1 and TRBJ1-4, is KAGVTQTPRYLIKTRGQQVTLSCSPISGHRSVSWYQQTPGQGLQFLFEYFSETQRNKGNFPGRFSGRQFSNSRSEMNVSTLELGDSALYLCASSLGGRPNEKLFFGSGTQLSVL.

The rearrangement uses TRBV6-5 and TRBJ1-2, with D perhaps TRBD1 (5 bases). Germline CDR1 reads MNHEY; CDR2 reads SVGAGI. V was pared by 5 bases and J by 4 bases, with 14 bases between. The CDR3 has 14 amino acids. The CDR3 DNA sequence: TGTGCCAGCAGTCGGGGGGGTATAGTCTATGGCTACACCTTC. This encodes CASSRGGIVYGYTF.

This clone has only one observation. This CDR3 is missing its conserved last phenylalanine or tryptophan, likely due to a read error. No DNA is shown, since the ends of the CDR3 on it are uncertain; the CDR3 is the one TCRdb lists. The chain couples TRBV2 to TRBJ2-3; the tabulated D call, TRBD1, remains unverified against the DNA. The CDR3 is 14 amino acids in total, end residues counted. Germline values: CDR1 SNHLY, CDR2 FYNNEI. This CDR3 reads CASSEVKTGVIHWV.

The chain combines TRBV29-1 with TRBJ2-7; 11 nucleotides align to TRBD2. The CDR3 spans 14 residues. V was clipped by 6 bases and J by 6 bases; unmatched bases: 10. Germline V gives CDR1 SQVTM, CDR2 ANQGSEA. CDR3 region: CSVITSGREAEQYF. CDR3 bases: TGCAGCGTGATTACTAGCGGGAGAGAAGCCGAGCAGTACTTC.

The chain carries TRBV27 and TRBJ2-3, with TRBD1 identical over 9 bases. This CDR3 comprises 15 residues. Trimming at V came to 5 bases and at J to 2 bases, leaving 5 bases not matched to a gene. The germline V gene has CDR1 MNHEY and CDR2 SMNVEV (reference sequence). The CDR3 coding sequence is TGTGCCAGCAGTGCGGGACAGGGACTCACAGATACGCAGTATTTT. It is translated as CASSAGQGLTDTQYF.

This rearrangement joins TRBV9 to TRBJ2-1; D remains ambiguous. This CDR3 comprises 15 residues. V was trimmed by 4 bases and J by 2 bases, leaving 13 bases between them. Germline CDR1 and CDR2: SGDLS and YYNGEE. The CDR3 sequence is CASSPLAGAYNEQFF. DNA of the CDR3: TGTGCCAGCAGCCCTCTCGCAGGAGCCTACAATGAGCAGTTCTTC.

The V and J genes are TRBV6-1 and TRBJ1-2; 7 nucleotides align to TRBD1. The germline CDR1 and CDR2 sequences are MNHNS and SASEGT. The CDR3 runs 16 residues. The junction had 6 bases not matched to a gene; V was cut back by 2 bases and J by 0 bases. CDR3: CASSELGQAANYGYTF. The CDR3 nucleotides are TGTGCCAGCAGTGAACTCGGACAGGCAGCTAACTATGGCTACACCTTC.

This chain joins TRBV6-1 and TRBJ1-4; D gene uncertain. This CDR3 is 17 amino acids long. The V gene's germline CDR1 is MNHNS and CDR2 SASEGT. Trimming cost V 4 bases and J 0 bases, with 15 bases left between them. CDR3 DNA: TGTGCCAGCAGTGCCCCTGGGAGGGCCCCAACTAATGAAAAACTGTTTTTT. It yields the protein CASSAPGRAPTNEKLFF.

This rearrangement joins TRBV6-5 to TRBJ2-7; the D is unclear. This CDR3 has 13 amino acids. CDR1 is MNHEY, CDR2 SVGAGI, per germline. Trimming left V 6 bases short and J 2 bases short, with 11 bases between. CDR3 nucleotides: TGTGCCAGCAGCTCGACGGATACCTACGAGCAGTACTTC. Amino acid sequence: CASSSTDTYEQYF.

The chain combines TRBV25-1 with TRBJ2-2; tentative D call: TRBD1 (5 bases). The CDR3 is made up of 14 amino acids. Trimming took 6 bases from V and 5 from J, leaving 13 bases between them. Germline CDR1 reads MGHDK; CDR2 reads SYGVNS. The CDR3 reads CASSALRGTGELFF. The CDR3 DNA is TGTGCCAGCAGCGCACTAAGGGGAACCGGGGAGCTGTTTTTT.

The chain employs TRBV7-2 and TRBJ1-3; D gene unclear. The ends were cut back, 1 base at V and 0 bases at J, with 4 bases in the middle. CDR3 length: 14 residues. Germline V CDR1 and CDR2: SGHTA, FQGNSA. The CDR3 loop is CASSLGYSGNTIYF. In DNA, the CDR3 is TGTGCCAGCAGCTTAGGATACTCTGGAAACACCATATATTTT.

The rearrangement joins TRBV28 to TRBJ2-3; 9 bases map to TRBD2. Germline CDR1 MDHEN, CDR2 SYDVKM. Trimming took 4 bases from V and 2 from J; bases not matched to a gene: 10. The CDR3 has 17 amino acids. The CDR3 DNA reads TGTGCCAGCAGTTCCCTCTCCGCGGGGGGGTACACAGATACGCAGTATTTT. Its translation: CASSSLSAGGYTDTQYF. Full variable domain (outside the CDR3, taken from reference TRBV28 and TRBJ2-3): DVKVTQSSRYLVKRTGEKVFLECVQDMDHENMFWYRQDPGLGLRLIYFSYDVKMKEKGDIPEGYSVSREKKERFSLILESASTNQTSMYLCASSSLSAGGYTDTQYFGPGTRLTVL.

The rearrangement links TRBV5-1 to TRBJ2-7; 8 positions agree with TRBD2. The germline CDR1 and CDR2 sequences are SGHRS and YFSETQ. Trimming removed 1 base from V and 6 bases from J; junction bases left unmatched: 3. The CDR3 covers 13 residues. The CDR3 region has the DNA TGCGCCAGCAGCTTGTCGGGAGGGATCGAGCAGTACGTC. This encodes CASSLSGGIEQYV.

The chain links TRBV19 to TRBJ2-3; D is undetermined. Trimming took off 1 base at V and 6 bases at J, with 8 bases between the two ends. Looked up from germline, CDR1 is LNHDA and CDR2 is SQIVND (reference sequence). This CDR3 contains 13 residues. The CDR3 sequence: CASSIVITDTQYF. CDR3 coding DNA: TGTGCCAGTAGTATAGTAATTACGGATACGCAGTATTTT.

This chain links TRBV28 with TRBJ1-2; tentatively, D is TRBD1 (5 bases). Germline V gene data show CDR1 as MDHEN and CDR2 as SYDVKM. This CDR3 has 15 amino acids. The V end lost 4 bases, the J end lost 4 bases, and 16 bases lay between the germline ends. CDR3 sequence: CASSSGAADFYGYTF. The CDR3 DNA is TGTGCCAGCAGTTCCGGGGCGGCGGACTTCTATGGCTACACCTTC.

The chain uses TRBV11-2 and TRBJ1-1, with a weak D call TRBD1 (5 bases). V lost 3 bases to trimming and J lost 10 bases, with 21 bases between them. The CDR3 is made up of 15 amino acids. Germline CDR1 reads SGHAT; CDR2 reads FQNNGV. Here the CDR3 reads CASSLGTTDSFGAFF. The DNA of the CDR3 is TGTGCCAGCAGCTTGGGGACGACTGACAGCTTCGGAGCTTTCTTT.

This chain links TRBV10-3 with TRBJ1-1; D remains unclear. The germline V gene has CDR1 ENHRY and CDR2 SYGVKD. The V and J ends lost 5 bases and 4 bases respectively, with 11 bases between them. CDR3 length equals 13 residues. The CDR3 DNA is TGTGCCATCAGTCCCTTGACCTCCACTGAAGCTTTCTTT. This translates into CAISPLTSTEAFF.

In this sample, this clone turned up once. An end of the junction differs from the germline gene, which may be a read error. The chain uses TRBV29-1 and TRBJ2-3; no clear D. The length of the CDR3 is 11 residues. Germline lookup yields CDR1 SQVTM and CDR2 ANQGSEA. The CDR3 DNA follows: TGCAGCGTTGAAGATCAGACAAACCGGGCATTT. This encodes CSVEDQTNRAF.

The chain uses TRBV23-1 and TRBJ2-5; D not resolved. TRBV23-1 is placed among ORFs of uncertain function. This CDR3 comprises 14 residues. V was clipped by 8 bases and J by 2 bases, with 15 bases between them. The CDR3 DNA reads TGCGCCAGCCGGCCGGACGGCATACAAGAGACCCAGTACTTC. Its translation is CASRPDGIQETQYF.